The T cell receptor (beta chain) described here comes from a study of regulatory T cells in long-lasting Graves disease. General observations from the study: Relative to newly diagnosed Graves' patients, persistent ones had lower TCR diversity. TRBV28 was favored in persistent disease, as were TRBJ1-2 and TRBJ2-5.

Germline V gene data show CDR1 as MNHNS and CDR2 as SASEGT. Trimming stripped 6 bases from V and 0 bases from J, with 13 bases between. This CDR3 comprises 15 residues. Time point of the sample: newly diagnosed GD, antithyroid drugs for less than 3 months. The TCR library used RNA extracted from PBMCs. Regarding this clonotype: The antigen is undetermined.

The authors built TCR beta libraries using iRepertoire HTBI primers and Arm-PCR of CDR3 regions. TCRdb fed the multiplex PCR reads into MiXCR, producing one record per CDR3 protein. This table holds some 560,000 distinct CDR3 sequences, around 16% found once. These data were also reused for a study on T cells in Graves' hyperthyroidism and ophthalmopathy. As that report states: For Graves' hyperthyroidism to be stable, ophthalmopathy could not progress within 18 months. The HTBI primer set served for first-round RT-PCR of the TCR CDR3.

The sequencing used peripheral blood mononuclear cells (PBMCs), collected at new diagnosis, from a patient treated with antithyroid drugs. The V call is TRBV6-1, the J call TRBJ2-3, with D possibly being TRBD1 or TRBD2 (6 bases each). This receptor was taken from a middle-aged woman with Graves disease. The CDR3 here is CASRTTGASTDTQYF. In DNA form, the CDR3 reads TGTGCCAGCAGAACGACGGGGGCTAGCACAGATACGCAGTATTTT.